One and the same sample provided the 23 T cell receptor beta chains below, sequenced in a study of T cell repertoires in aging, cancer and after chemotherapy. TCR beta rearrangements were amplified from peripheral blood genomic DNA. Rearranged V-D-J TRB sequences were amplified with a mixed TRB-A/B primer pool. TCRdb re-called the multiplex PCR reads through MiXCR, storing one row per CDR3 protein. The sample lists some 6,000 distinct CDR3 sequences, roughly a quarter occurring once. The sequencing sample was made of blood. These receptors all come from a human donor in good health.

On this clonotype: At one end the junction does not follow the germline gene, possibly because of a read error. The chain is built from TRBV5-5 and TRBJ1-4; the D gene is possibly TRBD1 (5 bases). Per germline, CDR1 SGHKS and CDR2 YYEKEE (reference sequence). The CDR3 has 16 amino acids. CDR3: CASSIRRGMANKKLFF. CDR3 nucleotide sequence: TGCGCCAGCAGCATACGTCGGGGGATGGCTAATAAAAAACTGTTTTTT.

The rearrangement links TRBV24-1 to TRBJ2-1, with D uncertain. Germline CDR1 KGHDR, CDR2 SFDVKD. The V end lost 5 bases, the J end lost 6 bases, and 7 bases lay between the germline ends. The length of the CDR3 is 12 residues. CDR3 loop: CATSVGVNEQFF. CDR3 DNA: TGTGCCACCAGTGTAGGAGTCAATGAGCAGTTCTTC.

This clonotype is medium-sized (0.01 to 0.1%). The V call is TRBV5-1, the J call TRBJ2-2; 12 bases are a match to TRBD2. The germline CDR1 and CDR2 sequences are SGHRS and YFSETQ. Trimming at V came to 4 bases and at J to 4 bases, leaving 11 bases not matched to a gene. CDR3 length: 18 residues. The CDR3 DNA follows: TGCGCCAGCAGCACCTCAACGACTAGCGGGAGAGGCACCGGGGAGCTGTTTTTT. Its protein product is CASSTSTTSGRGTGELFF.

This clonotype is medium-sized by share. V gene TRBV19 combines with J gene TRBJ2-1, with a weak D call TRBD2 (5 bases). The CDR3 consists of 13 residues. V lost 5 bases to trimming and J lost 4 bases, with 9 bases between them. Per the germline V gene, CDR1 is LNHDA and CDR2 is SQIVND (reference sequence). CDR3 bases: TGTGCCAGTAGTTTTAGCGATTACAATGAGCAGTTCTTC. Translated, it gives CASSFSDYNEQFF.

Turning to this clonotype: An end of the junction differs from the germline gene, which may be a read error. The genes are TRBV5-5 and TRBJ2-6; 7 bases are a match to TRBD2. CDR1 and CDR2 (germline): SGHKS, YYEKEE (reference sequence). This CDR3 region has 14 residues. Here the CDR3 reads CASGTRAGANVLTF. The CDR3 coding sequence is TGCGCCAGCGGGACCAGGGCTGGGGCCAACGTCCTGACTTTC.

Within the sample, this clonotype is medium-sized. CDR3 nucleotide sequence: TGCAGTGCTAGGCATCACGGGGGTAGCTACGAGCAGTACTTC. It encodes CSARHHGGSYEQYF. The gene calls are TRBV20-1 and TRBJ2-7; a weak D match, TRBD2 (6 bases). The CDR3 runs to 14 residues. V was pared by 3 bases and J by 3 bases, with 15 bases between. CDR1 is DFQATT and CDR2 is SNEGSKA in the germline V gene (reference sequence).

As to this clonotype: A much larger clone lies a single base off, so this may be a read error. The chain combines TRBV21-1 with TRBJ2-1; no check of the table's D call, TRBD2, against the DNA was made. TRBV21-1 is a documented pseudogene. CDR3 length: 16 residues. CDR3 DNA sequence: TGTGCCAGCAGCTGGACTAGCGGGGCATCTTTCAATGAGCAGTTCTTC. It is translated as CASSWTSGASFNEQFF.

This clonotype was counted ten times or more. V is TRBV12-3 or TRBV12-4 and J is TRBJ1-6; D is perhaps TRBD1 (6 bases). Trimming took 2 bases from V and 0 from J, leaving 14 bases between them. The CDR3 sequence is 18 residues long. The DNA of the CDR3 is TGTGCCAGCAGTTTAATGGGGGGACACCTCTCCTATAATTCACCCCTCCACTTT. Amino acids: CASSLMGGHLSYNSPLHF.

This clonotype has a handful of counts. The chain employs TRBV2 and TRBJ1-1; 9 bases are a match to TRBD1. CDR3 length: 16 residues. Trimming at V came to 1 base and at J to 1 base, leaving 4 bases not matched to a gene. In germline, CDR1 is SNHLY, CDR2 FYNNEI. For the CDR3, the DNA is TGTGCCAGCAGTGAAGGGGACAGGGTGGGGAACACTGAAGCTTTCTTT. This translates into CASSEGDRVGNTEAFF.

In the case of this clonotype: At one end, the junction sequence differs from germline, possibly due to a read error. The chain links TRBV5-6 to TRBJ2-3; 12 positions match TRBD2. The CDR3 has 18 residues. Looked up from germline, CDR1 is SGHDT and CDR2 is YYEEEE. CDR3 in DNA: TGCGCCAGCAGCCAAGATACCTCCCTAGCGGGGGGGCCAGATACGCAGTATTTT. Its translation is CASSQDTSLAGGPDTQYF. Full variable domain (remainder filled in from reference TRBV5-6 and TRBJ2-3): DAGVTQSPTHLIKTRGQQVTLRCSPKSGHDTVSWYQQALGQGPQFIFQYYEEEERQRGNFPDRFSGHQFPNYSSELNVNALLLGDSALYLCASSQDTSLAGGPDTQYFGPGTRLTVL.

This clonotype rates as medium-sized. This chain connects TRBV6-1 to TRBJ2-5; no clear D gene. The V end lost 3 bases, the J end lost 5 bases, and 16 bases lay between the germline ends. CDR1 is MNHNS and CDR2 is SASEGT in the germline V gene. This CDR3 has 15 amino acids. Written as DNA, the CDR3 is TGTGCCAGCAGTGATGGCCAGGTCGGTCTTGAGACCCAGTACTTC. This gives the protein CASSDGQVGLETQYF.

Sample share makes this clonotype medium-sized. The chain combines TRBV24-1 with TRBJ1-2, with D unresolved. The CDR3 totals 13 residues. Germline loops: CDR1 KGHDR, CDR2 SFDVKD. Trimming shortened V by 4 bases and J by 3 bases, and 8 bases separated the two germline ends. This CDR3 reads CATSEDTHYGYTF. CDR3 in DNA: TGTGCCACCAGTGAAGACACCCACTATGGCTACACCTTC.

This clonotype was recorded at least ten times. This rearrangement joins TRBV20-1 to TRBJ2-3, with a possible D match to TRBD2 (5 bases). The CDR3 is made up of 19 amino acids. The germline V and J ends were trimmed by 0 bases and 0 bases, with 22 bases remaining between them. CDR1 and CDR2 (germline): DFQATT, SNEGSKA (reference sequence). DNA for the CDR3: TGCAGTGCTAGAGATGCGCGGAGGCAATCCCCTTCTAGCACAGATACGCAGTATTTT. Translated: CSARDARRQSPSSTDTQYF.

The rearrangement joins TRBV6-2 or TRBV6-3 to TRBJ2-5; TRBD2 matches 8 bases. Germline values: CDR1 MNHEY, CDR2 SVGEGT. V shed 6 bases, J shed 5 bases, and the junction held 8 bases outside the gene matches. CDR3 size: 14 residues. CDR3 DNA: TGTGCCAGCAGCTCGGGACTAGTCGGGGAGACCCAGTACTTC. It codes for CASSSGLVGETQYF.

By sample fraction, this clonotype is medium-sized. This chain uses TRBV20-1 with TRBJ2-7; maybe TRBD2 (5 bases). The CDR3 sequence is 12 residues long. V was pared by 8 bases and J by 1 base, with 12 bases between. Germline assignment: CDR1 DFQATT and CDR2 SNEGSKA (reference sequence). Written as DNA, the CDR3 is TGCAGTCAAAGCGGTGGTTCCTACGAGCAGTACTTC. Its translation is CSQSGGSYEQYF.

The V call is TRBV12-3 or TRBV12-4, the J call TRBJ2-7; 11 positions match TRBD1. J gave up 3 bases and V 6 bases, and 7 bases lay outside the gene matches. The CDR3 has 15 amino acids. The CDR3 here is CASSADRGLFYEQYV. In nucleotides, the CDR3 is TGTGCCAGCAGCGCGGACAGGGGGCTGTTCTACGAGCAGTACGTC.

This clonotype was detected a few times. The rearrangement uses TRBV9 and TRBJ1-2; TRBD1 matches at 7 bases. Germline V gene data show CDR1 as SGDLS and CDR2 as YYNGEE. V lost 4 bases, J lost 7 bases, and 10 bases stayed unmatched. The CDR3 sequence is 14 residues long. The CDR3 is CASSSQGGAGGYTF. The DNA of the CDR3 is TGTGCCAGCAGCTCCCAGGGGGGCGCGGGTGGCTACACCTTC.

The genes are TRBV12-3 or TRBV12-4 and TRBJ2-3; weak D call: TRBD1 (6 bases). CDR3 length: 20 amino acids. V was cut by 3 bases and J by 0 bases, with 25 bases left in between. Written as DNA, the CDR3 is TGTGCCAGCAGTTTCCCTTTCCCGGGACACGTAGTACCTAGCACAGATACGCAGTATTTT. Translation: CASSFPFPGHVVPSTDTQYF.

In its sample, this clonotype was seen once. The chain combines TRBV7-3 with TRBJ2-3, with 9 bases fitting TRBD2. Germline V gene sequence: CDR1 SGHTA, CDR2 FQGTGA. V was clipped by 5 bases and J by 5 bases; unmatched bases: 11. The CDR3 runs 16 residues. The CDR3 protein is CASSPTIAGEIDTQYF. The CDR3 DNA reads as TGTGCCAGCAGCCCCACAATAGCGGGGGAGATAGATACGCAGTATTTT.

By sample share, this clonotype is medium-sized (0.01 to 0.1%). The V gene is TRBV20-1, the J gene TRBJ2-1; 10 positions match TRBD2. This CDR3 is built from 13 residues. J gave up 8 bases and V 6 bases, and 7 bases lay outside the gene matches. Per germline, CDR1 DFQATT and CDR2 SNEGSKA (reference sequence). CDR3 coding DNA: TGCAGTGCCCTACAGGGACTAGCGTATGAGCAGTTCTTC. Translating it yields CSALQGLAYEQFF.

By share of the sample, this clonotype is medium-sized. The CDR3 DNA reads TGTGCCAGCAGCTTGGGGGGGCCCCTCTACGAGCAGTACTTC. Residues: CASSLGGPLYEQYF. The V call is TRBV5-5, the J call TRBJ2-7; the D gene is possibly TRBD1 (6 bases). Trimming cost V 0 bases and J 3 bases, with 10 bases left between them. Germline assignment: CDR1 SGHKS and CDR2 YYEKEE (reference sequence). The CDR3 covers 14 residues.

This clonotype occurred a few times. The chain uses TRBV12-5 and TRBJ2-7; D is possibly TRBD2 (5 bases). The CDR3 has 13 amino acids. The V and J ends lost 3 bases and 3 bases respectively, with 9 bases between them. Looked up from germline, CDR1 is LGHNT and CDR2 is FRNRAP. The chain's CDR3 is CASGFGSYYEQYF. The CDR3 region has the DNA TGTGCTAGTGGTTTTGGGAGTTACTACGAGCAGTACTTC.

This clonotype is medium-sized (0.01 to 0.1%). The chain is built from TRBV5-1 and TRBJ2-7; D is uncertain. The CDR3 spans 14 residues. V shed 1 base and J shed 0 bases, with 8 bases lying between them. CDR1 is SGHRS, CDR2 YFSETQ, per germline. Here the CDR3 reads CASSLQVSSYEQYF. The CDR3 bases are TGCGCCAGCAGCTTGCAGGTTAGCTCCTACGAGCAGTACTTC.